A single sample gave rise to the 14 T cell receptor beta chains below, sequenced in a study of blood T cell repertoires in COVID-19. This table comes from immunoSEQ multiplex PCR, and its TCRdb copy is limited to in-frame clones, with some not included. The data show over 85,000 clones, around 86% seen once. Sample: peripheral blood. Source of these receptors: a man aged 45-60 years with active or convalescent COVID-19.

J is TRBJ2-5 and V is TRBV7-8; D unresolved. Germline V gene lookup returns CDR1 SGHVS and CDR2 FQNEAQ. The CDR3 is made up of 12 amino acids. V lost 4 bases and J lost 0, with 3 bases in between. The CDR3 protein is CASSYYQETQYF. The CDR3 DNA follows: TGTGCCAGCAGCTACTACCAAGAGACCCAGTACTTC.

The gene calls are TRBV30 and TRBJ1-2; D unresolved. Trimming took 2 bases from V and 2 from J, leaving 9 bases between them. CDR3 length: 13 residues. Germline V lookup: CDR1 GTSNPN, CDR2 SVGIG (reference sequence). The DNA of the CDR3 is TGTGCCTGGAGTTCAGCGAGGAACTATGGCTACACCTTC. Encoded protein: CAWSSARNYGYTF.

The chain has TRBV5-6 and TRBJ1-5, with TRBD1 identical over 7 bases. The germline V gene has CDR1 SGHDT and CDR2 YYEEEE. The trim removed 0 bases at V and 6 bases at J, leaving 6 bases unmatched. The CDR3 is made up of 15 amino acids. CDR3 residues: CASSLVGGGGQPQHF. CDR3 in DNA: TGTGCCAGCAGCTTGGTAGGGGGCGGAGGTCAGCCCCAGCATTTT.

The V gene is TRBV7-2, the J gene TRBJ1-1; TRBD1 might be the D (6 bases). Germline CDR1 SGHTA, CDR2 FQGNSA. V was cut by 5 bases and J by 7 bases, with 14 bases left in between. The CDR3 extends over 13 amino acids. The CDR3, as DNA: TGTGCCAGCAGCACAAACAGGGAACTTGAAGCTTTCTTT. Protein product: CASSTNRELEAFF.

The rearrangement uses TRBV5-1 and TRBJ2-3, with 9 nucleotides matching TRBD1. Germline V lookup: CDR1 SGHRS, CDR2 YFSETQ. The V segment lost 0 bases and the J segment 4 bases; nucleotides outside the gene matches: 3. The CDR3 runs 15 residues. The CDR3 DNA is TGCGCCAGCAGCTTGGGGGGACAGGGCGCAGATACGCAGTATTTT. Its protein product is CASSLGGQGADTQYF.

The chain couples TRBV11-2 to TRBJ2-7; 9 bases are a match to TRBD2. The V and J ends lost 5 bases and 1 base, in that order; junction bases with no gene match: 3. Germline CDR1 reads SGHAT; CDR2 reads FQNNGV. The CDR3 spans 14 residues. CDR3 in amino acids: CASSSGLASYEQYF. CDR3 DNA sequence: TGTGCCAGCAGCAGCGGACTAGCGTCCTACGAGCAGTACTTC. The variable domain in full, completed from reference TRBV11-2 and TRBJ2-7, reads EAGVAQSPRYKIIEKRQSVAFWCNPISGHATLYWYQQILGQGPKLLIQFQNNGVVDDSQLPKDRFSAERLKGVDSTLKIQPAKLEDSAVYLCASSSGLASYEQYFGPGTRLTVT.

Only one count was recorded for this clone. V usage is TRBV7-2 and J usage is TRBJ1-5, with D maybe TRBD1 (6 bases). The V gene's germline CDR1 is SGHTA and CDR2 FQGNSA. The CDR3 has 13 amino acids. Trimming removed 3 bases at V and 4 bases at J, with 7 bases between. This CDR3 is CASSFQGNQPQHF. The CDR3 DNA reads TGTGCCAGCAGCTTCCAGGGGAATCAGCCCCAGCATTTT. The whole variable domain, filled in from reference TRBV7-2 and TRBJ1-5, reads GAGVSQSPSNKVTEKGKDVELRCDPISGHTALYWYRQSLGQGLEFLIYFQGNSAPDKSGLPSDRFSAERTGGSVSTLTIQRTQQEDSAVYLCASSFQGNQPQHFGDGTRLSIL.

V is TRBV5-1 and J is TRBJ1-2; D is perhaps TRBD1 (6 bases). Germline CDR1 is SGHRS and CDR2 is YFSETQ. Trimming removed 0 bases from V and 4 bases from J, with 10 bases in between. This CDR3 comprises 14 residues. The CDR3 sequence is CASSLGQGTYGYTF. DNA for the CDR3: TGCGCCAGCAGCTTGGGGCAGGGGACCTATGGCTACACCTTC.

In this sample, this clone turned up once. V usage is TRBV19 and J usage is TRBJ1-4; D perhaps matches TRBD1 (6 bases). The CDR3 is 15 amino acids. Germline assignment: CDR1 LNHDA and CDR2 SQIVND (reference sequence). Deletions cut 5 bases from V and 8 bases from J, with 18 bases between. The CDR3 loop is CASSLRGGVREKLFF. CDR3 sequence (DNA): TGTGCCAGTAGTCTCCGAGGGGGGGTACGGGAAAAACTGTTTTTT.

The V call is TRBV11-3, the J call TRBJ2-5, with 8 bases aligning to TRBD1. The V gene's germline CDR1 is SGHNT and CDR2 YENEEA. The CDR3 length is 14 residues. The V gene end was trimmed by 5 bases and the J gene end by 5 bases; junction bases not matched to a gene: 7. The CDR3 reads CASSPGQGGETQYF. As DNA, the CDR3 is TGTGCCAGCAGCCCCGGACAGGGTGGTGAGACCCAGTACTTC. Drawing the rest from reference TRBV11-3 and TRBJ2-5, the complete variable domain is EAGVVQSPRYKIIEKKQPVAFWCNPISGHNTLYWYLQNLGQGPELLIRYENEEAVDDSQLPKDRFSAERLKGVDSTLKIQPAELGDSAVYLCASSPGQGGETQYFGPGTRLLVL.

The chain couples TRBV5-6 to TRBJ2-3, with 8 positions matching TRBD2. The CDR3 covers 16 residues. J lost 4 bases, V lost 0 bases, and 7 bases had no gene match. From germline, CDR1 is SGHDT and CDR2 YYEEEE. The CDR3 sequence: CASSLDFGGAADTQYF. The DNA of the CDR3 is TGTGCCAGCAGCTTGGATTTCGGGGGGGCGGCAGATACGCAGTATTTT. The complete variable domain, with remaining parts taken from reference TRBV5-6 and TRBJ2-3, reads DAGVTQSPTHLIKTRGQQVTLRCSPKSGHDTVSWYQQALGQGPQFIFQYYEEEERQRGNFPDRFSGHQFPNYSSELNVNALLLGDSALYLCASSLDFGGAADTQYFGPGTRLTVL.

The DNA of the CDR3 is TGCAGTGCTAGTGGGGGCAGGGGGAATGAAAAACTGTTTTTT. Protein: CSASGGRGNEKLFF. This rearrangement joins TRBV20-1 to TRBJ1-4; 7 bases are a match to TRBD1. Unmatched junction bases numbered 6, after V lost 3 bases and J lost 5 bases. Germline lookup yields CDR1 DFQATT and CDR2 SNEGSKA (reference sequence). The CDR3 is 14 residues long.

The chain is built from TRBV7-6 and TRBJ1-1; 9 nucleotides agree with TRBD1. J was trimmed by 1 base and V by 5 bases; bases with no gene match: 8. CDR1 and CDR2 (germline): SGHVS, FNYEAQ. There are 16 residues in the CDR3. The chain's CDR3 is CASSQTGQGWNTEAFF. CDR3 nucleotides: TGTGCCAGCAGCCAAACGGGACAGGGCTGGAACACTGAAGCTTTCTTT.

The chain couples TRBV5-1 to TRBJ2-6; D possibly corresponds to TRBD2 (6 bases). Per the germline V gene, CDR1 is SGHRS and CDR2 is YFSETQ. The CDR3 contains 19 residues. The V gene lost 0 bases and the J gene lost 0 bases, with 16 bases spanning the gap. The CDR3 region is CASSLGPSRRASGANVLTF. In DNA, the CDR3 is TGCGCCAGCAGCTTGGGTCCCTCAAGGAGGGCCTCTGGGGCCAACGTCCTGACTTTC.